Below, 7 T cell receptor beta chains from the same sample are listed, as sequenced in a study of cytotoxic CD8 clonotypes in ibrutinib-treated CLL. Produced via immunoSEQ multiplex PCR; TCRdb's table is partial and in-frame only. The sample consists of more than 200,000 clones, over 65% of them appearing once. The source was PBMCs, collected after 12 months of ibrutinib treatment. These receptors all stem from a human donor with chronic lymphocytic leukemia.

This clone turned up a few times. The chain links TRBV6-4 to TRBJ2-3; possible D gene TRBD2, 6 bases. This CDR3 contains 13 residues. V was shortened by 4 bases and J by 6 bases, with 11 bases between the two germline ends. Germline CDR1 and CDR2: MRHNA and SNTAGT. In nucleotides, the CDR3 is TGTGCCAGCAGTGTGCGCGGAGGGGATACGCAGTATTTT. Protein product: CASSVRGGDTQYF.

The chain combines TRBV2 with TRBJ2-3; tentatively, D is TRBD1 (5 bases). CDR3 length equals 12 residues. The V end lost 7 bases, the J end lost 4 bases, and 9 bases lay between the germline ends. CDR1 and CDR2 (germline): SNHLY, FYNNEI. CDR3 amino acids: CASKGPADTQYF. DNA of the CDR3: TGTGCCAGCAAGGGGCCCGCAGATACGCAGTATTTT.

The genes are TRBV5-1 and TRBJ1-4, with a possible D match to TRBD1 (6 bases). The V and J ends lost 1 base and 4 bases respectively, with 14 bases between them. This CDR3 contains 16 residues. Germline V gene sequence: CDR1 SGHRS, CDR2 YFSETQ. As DNA, the CDR3 is TGCGCCAGCAGCTTGCTGGGGGCTGCGTTTAATGAAAAACTGTTTTTT. Translation: CASSLLGAAFNEKLFF.

The J gene is TRBJ1-5, the V gene TRBV18; D uncertain. V lost 4 bases and J 1 base, leaving 5 bases between the germline ends. The CDR3 is 13 amino acids. Germline lookup yields CDR1 KGHSH and CDR2 LQKENI. CDR3 bases: TGTGCCAGCTCACAGGGCAGCAATCAGCCCCAGCATTTT. This sequence encodes CASSQGSNQPQHF. The full variable domain, its missing parts supplied by reference TRBV18 and TRBJ1-5, is NAGVMQNPRHLVRRRGQEARLRCSPMKGHSHVYWYRQLPEEGLKFMVYLQKENIIDESGMPKERFSAEFPKEGPSILRIQQVVRGDSAAYFCASSQGSNQPQHFGDGTRLSIL.

The chain combines TRBV30 with TRBJ1-6, with D possibly TRBD1 on 6 matching bases. V lost 3 bases and J lost 0, with 9 bases in between. The CDR3 covers 15 residues. In germline, CDR1 is GTSNPN, CDR2 SVGIG (reference sequence). In DNA, the CDR3 is TGTGCCTGGAGGCTGACAGGCTCCTATAATTCACCCCTCCACTTT. This codes for CAWRLTGSYNSPLHF. Complete variable domain (other parts from reference TRBV30 and TRBJ1-6): SQTIHQWPATLVQPVGSPLSLECTVEGTSNPNLYWYRQAAGRGLQLLFYSVGIGQISSEVPQNLSASRPQDRQFILSSKKLLLSDSGFYLCAWRLTGSYNSPLHFGNGTRLTVT.

The genes are TRBV19 and TRBJ2-7; 9 nucleotides agree with TRBD1. Germline CDR1 is LNHDA and CDR2 is SQIVND (reference sequence). Trimming removed 4 bases from V and 5 bases from J; junction bases left unmatched: 6. The CDR3 is 14 residues long. CDR3 in DNA: TGTGCCAGTAGTAGCGGGACAGGGTATCACGAGCAGTACTTC. Its protein product is CASSSGTGYHEQYF.

V is TRBV6-1 and J is TRBJ2-7; no firm D call. The CDR3 is 12 amino acids. Germline V gene data show CDR1 as MNHNS and CDR2 as SASEGT. V lost 2 bases and J lost 5, with 7 bases in between. CDR3 nucleotide sequence: TGTGCCAGCAGTGAATTGAGCGACGAGCAGTACTTC. Translation gives CASSELSDEQYF.